The clone carrying this T cell receptor beta chain came up a few times. The CDR3 has 14 residues. V lost 4 bases to trimming and J lost 4 bases, with 11 bases between them. Germline V CDR1 and CDR2: SGHKS, YYEKEE (reference sequence). These data belong to a study of cytomegalovirus exposure and HLA in healthy donors. Primers included in the PCR were 60 Vbeta and 13 Jbeta primers. This table comes from immunoSEQ multiplex PCR, and its TCRdb copy is limited to in-frame clones, with some not included. The sample lists 150,000 or so clones; approximately 74% were seen once. This rearrangement joins TRBV5-5 to TRBJ1-4; D is perhaps TRBD1 (6 bases). The receptor comes from a man aged 25 to 40 in good health and CMV-seronegative. Material: PBMCs. The CDR3 spells CASSLGQLNEKLFF. DNA for the CDR3: TGTGCCAGCAGCCTCGGACAGCTTAATGAAAAACTGTTTTTT.